These 32 T cell receptor beta chains share one sample of origin, sequenced in a study of blood T cell repertoires in COVID-19. The repertoire was sequenced with immunoSEQ multiplex PCR; TCRdb's copy has only in-frame clones and lacks some. The table shows some 70,000 clones, with about 90% occurring only once. The sample comprised peripheral blood. The receptors originated from a man in his forties or fifties with active COVID-19.

The chain recombines TRBV9 with TRBJ2-1; tentatively, D is TRBD2 (5 bases). V gave up 0 bases and J gave up 8 bases, with 12 bases separating them. Germline CDR1 is SGDLS and CDR2 is YYNGEE. The CDR3 is 14 amino acids. The CDR3 region has the DNA TGTGCCAGCAGCGTAGTTGCTAGCCGCGATGAGCAGTTCTTC. Its translation is CASSVVASRDEQFF.

To note about this clone: Mismatch with germline at one junction end may stem from a read error. The chain has TRBV7-2 and TRBJ1-2; D is undetermined. The CDR3 covers 13 residues. CDR1 and CDR2 (germline): SGHTA, FQGNSA. The CDR3: CASSLAASDGYTF. The DNA of the CDR3 is TGTGCCAGCAGCCTAGCCGCGTCGGATGGCTACACCTTC.

In this sample, this clone turned up once. The chain joins TRBV28 to TRBJ1-6, with TRBD1 identical over 10 bases. The CDR3 is 16 residues long. V dropped 5 bases and J dropped 7; count of bases not matched to a gene: 8. Germline V CDR1 and CDR2: MDHEN, SYDVKM. For the CDR3, the DNA is TGTGCCAGCAGTCCCCTCCGGACAGGGGGAAATTCACCCCTCCACTTT. Amino acid sequence: CASSPLRTGGNSPLHF.

This chain joins TRBV5-1 and TRBJ2-7; D is uncertain. This CDR3 contains 14 residues. Germline lookup yields CDR1 SGHRS and CDR2 YFSETQ. The V and J ends lost 4 bases and 0 bases respectively, with 11 bases between them. The CDR3 nucleotides are TGCGCCAGCAGCCTCTCGAGGCCCTCCTACGAGCAGTACTTC. It specifies CASSLSRPSYEQYF.

This clone has just one count. The chain joins TRBV28 to TRBJ1-3, with no clear D. Germline V lookup: CDR1 MDHEN, CDR2 SYDVKM. V was cut by 2 bases and J by 2 bases, with 13 bases left in between. The CDR3 has 16 residues. CDR3 in DNA: TGTGCCAGCAGTTTACAGGAGGCGCCCCCTGGAAACACCATATATTTT. This encodes CASSLQEAPPGNTIYF.

This chain links TRBV7-9 with TRBJ2-1; 10 bases agree with TRBD1. This CDR3 is built from 14 residues. Germline V gives CDR1 SEHNR, CDR2 FQNEAQ (reference sequence). J gave up 5 bases and V 4 bases, and 2 bases lay outside the gene matches. CDR3 bases: TGTGCCAGCAGCTCCGGGACAGGGGACAATGAGCAGTTCTTC. It specifies CASSSGTGDNEQFF.

The table lists this clone with a few counts. The chain joins TRBV6-1 to TRBJ1-3; perhaps TRBD1 as D (6 bases). CDR3 size: 15 residues. The germline V and J ends were trimmed by 3 bases and 1 base, with 10 bases remaining between them. CDR1 and CDR2 (germline): MNHNS, SASEGT. CDR3 DNA: TGTGCCAGCAGTGATAGCACAGGGTCTGGAAACACCATATATTTT. Translated: CASSDSTGSGNTIYF.

The rearrangement uses TRBV7-2 and TRBJ2-1; 14 positions match TRBD2. CDR1 and CDR2 (germline): SGHTA, FQGNSA. The CDR3 has 16 residues. Losses at the gene ends were 4 bases for V and 12 bases for J; bases not matched to a gene: 11. CDR3: CASSSGLAGGPTRQFF. The CDR3 DNA reads TGTGCCAGCAGCTCAGGACTAGCGGGAGGACCTACGCGGCAGTTCTTC.

This sequence joins TRBV9 and TRBJ2-3; TRBD2 matches at 7 bases. CDR3 length: 15 amino acids. Germline V gene sequence: CDR1 SGDLS, CDR2 YYNGEE. The trim removed 4 bases at V and 1 base at J, leaving 6 bases unmatched. The CDR3 here is CASSQRGVGTDTQYF. In DNA form, the CDR3 reads TGTGCCAGCAGCCAACGGGGGGTTGGCACAGATACGCAGTATTTT.

This clone was found once. The chain combines TRBV7-6 with TRBJ1-1; 11 positions agree with TRBD1. CDR1 SGHVS and CDR2 FNYEAQ come from the germline V gene. The CDR3 has 17 amino acids. V was pared by 5 bases and J by 4 bases, with 12 bases of the junction left unmatched. The CDR3 DNA reads as TGTGCCAGCAGCCCGCGGACAGGGGGCGATAGGAGCACTGAAGCTTTCTTT. Residues: CASSPRTGGDRSTEAFF.

V usage is TRBV12-3 or TRBV12-4 and J usage is TRBJ2-7, with D possibly being TRBD1 (6 bases). Trimming pared 6 bases from V and 2 bases from J, leaving 11 bases between. The CDR3 runs to 13 residues. The CDR3 sequence is CASSEQGAYEQYF. CDR3 bases: TGTGCCAGCAGCGAACAGGGCGCCTACGAGCAGTACTTC.

The genes are TRBV9 and TRBJ2-2; no clear D gene. CDR1 is SGDLS and CDR2 is YYNGEE in the germline V gene. This CDR3 has 14 amino acids. Trimming took off 0 bases at V and 2 bases at J, with 5 bases between the two ends. The CDR3 sequence: CASSVASNTGELFF. In DNA, the CDR3 is TGTGCCAGCAGCGTAGCTAGTAACACCGGGGAGCTGTTTTTT.

J is TRBJ2-6 and V is TRBV15; 7 bases are shared with TRBD1. This CDR3 comprises 17 residues. The ends lost 1 base at V and 2 bases at J; junction bases unmatched: 5. CDR1 is LNHNV and CDR2 is YYDKDF in the germline V gene (reference sequence). The CDR3 loop is CATSRGTGAPGANVLTF. DNA for the CDR3: TGTGCCACCAGCAGAGGTACAGGGGCACCTGGGGCCAACGTCCTGACTTTC. Full variable domain (outside the CDR3, taken from reference TRBV15 and TRBJ2-6): DAMVIQNPRYQVTQFGKPVTLSCSQTLNHNVMYWYQQKSSQAPKLLFHYYDKDFNNEADTPDNFQSRRPNTSFCFLDIRSPGLGDTAMYLCATSRGTGAPGANVLTFGAGSRLTVL.

Written as DNA, the CDR3 is TGCGCCAGCAGCCAAGAAACAGGGGTCTTTAAGGAGCAGTACTTC. This sequence encodes CASSQETGVFKEQYF. This chain connects TRBV4-3 to TRBJ2-7, with TRBD1 matching 7 bases. The CDR3 contains 15 residues. V trimming: 0 bases; J trimming: 7 bases; junction bases outside the gene matches: 9. Germline values: CDR1 LGHNA, CDR2 YSLEER.

V and J are TRBV4-1 and TRBJ2-7; a possible D gene is TRBD2 (6 bases). From germline, CDR1 is MGHRA and CDR2 YSYEKL. The CDR3 extends over 15 amino acids. Trimming took 4 bases from V and 2 from J, leaving 15 bases between them. CDR3 amino acids: CASSPWASETYEQYF. The CDR3 DNA reads TGCGCCAGCAGCCCGTGGGCTAGCGAGACCTACGAGCAGTACTTC.

The J gene is TRBJ2-2, the V gene TRBV19; D is undetermined. With 3 bases removed from V and 0 bases from J, the gap between germline ends came to 17 bases. Germline values: CDR1 LNHDA, CDR2 SQIVND (reference sequence). This CDR3 is built from 18 residues. The CDR3 here is CASSMSWFNTSNTGELFF. The CDR3 DNA reads as TGTGCCAGTAGTATGTCCTGGTTCAACACCTCGAACACCGGGGAGCTGTTTTTT.

The chain has TRBV4-3 and TRBJ1-2; TRBD1 agrees at 10 bases. The V gene's germline CDR1 is LGHNA and CDR2 YSLEER. After removal of 3 bases from V and 4 bases from J, the junction contained 8 bases not matched to a gene. The length of the CDR3 is 16 residues. DNA for the CDR3: TGCGCCAGCAGCCAGAACCGGGACAGGGGATTCTATGGCTACACCTTC. Protein: CASSQNRDRGFYGYTF.

The chain employs TRBV18 and TRBJ2-6; 8 bases are a match to TRBD1. Looked up from germline, CDR1 is KGHSH and CDR2 is LQKENI. J lost 4 bases, V lost 3 bases, and 8 bases had no gene match. This CDR3 contains 17 residues. This CDR3 reads CASSPWTGRTGANVLTF. The CDR3 bases are TGTGCCAGCTCACCGTGGACAGGGCGAACGGGGGCCAACGTCCTGACTTTC.

The CDR3 DNA reads TGTGCCAGCAGCCAAGACCCAAGACAGGGCAACTACGAGCAGTACTTC. Its protein is CASSQDPRQGNYEQYF. The gene calls are TRBV4-2 and TRBJ2-7, with 7 bases lining up with TRBD1. V dropped 0 bases and J dropped 3; count of bases not matched to a gene: 8. Looked up from germline, CDR1 is LGHNA and CDR2 is YNFKEQ. The CDR3 extends over 16 amino acids.

This clone has just one count. The chain combines TRBV24-1 with TRBJ1-2, with 8 positions matching TRBD1. Germline V gives CDR1 KGHDR, CDR2 SFDVKD. CDR3 length equals 14 residues. With V trimmed by 2 bases and J by 3 bases, 1 base remained unmatched. DNA for the CDR3: TGTGCCACCAGTGATTGGGACAGGCACTATGGCTACACCTTC. This sequence encodes CATSDWDRHYGYTF.

The rearrangement uses TRBV4-1 and TRBJ2-7; 13 nucleotides line up with TRBD2. The V gene's germline CDR1 is MGHRA and CDR2 YSYEKL. The CDR3 contains 16 residues. J lost 5 bases, V lost 4 bases, and 8 bases had no gene match. The DNA of the CDR3 is TGCGCCAGCAGCCTCCGGACTAGCGGGAGTTACGACGAGCAGTACTTC. Translation: CASSLRTSGSYDEQYF.

The chain couples TRBV21-1 to TRBJ1-5. TRBV21-1 is described as a pseudogene. The CDR3 has 15 amino acids. This chain's CDR3 is CASSKAPVRGQPQHF. CDR3 DNA: TGTGCCAGCAGCAAAGCCCCCGTGCGGGGCCAGCCCCAGCATTTT.

V is TRBV20-1 and J is TRBJ1-1, with D tentatively TRBD1 (6 bases). CDR1 and CDR2 (germline): DFQATT, SNEGSKA (reference sequence). The CDR3 runs 11 residues. Trimming cost V 8 bases and J 7 bases, with 14 bases left between them. The CDR3 DNA reads as TGCAGTCACTTATTCAGGGGTGAAGCTTTCTTT. Protein: CSHLFRGEAFF.

The gene calls are TRBV7-3 and TRBJ2-1, with 11 positions matching TRBD2. The CDR3 sequence is 15 residues long. Germline assignment: CDR1 SGHTA and CDR2 FQGTGA. Losses at the gene ends were 5 bases for V and 7 bases for J; bases not matched to a gene: 7. The CDR3 is CASSPASGGKNEQFF. In DNA, the CDR3 is TGTGCCAGCAGCCCAGCTAGCGGGGGGAAGAATGAGCAGTTCTTC.

This rearrangement joins TRBV7-2 to TRBJ1-4; D call uncertain. This CDR3 region has 16 residues. Germline assignment: CDR1 SGHTA and CDR2 FQGNSA. The V end was cut by 1 base, the J end by 0 bases, with 9 bases between. CDR3 residues: CASSLGFGTTNEKLFF. The CDR3 DNA sequence: TGTGCCAGCAGCTTAGGATTCGGGACAACTAATGAAAAACTGTTTTTT.

In DNA, the CDR3 is TGTGCCAGCAGCTTAACTGGGGCCTTAAACACCGGGGAGCTGTTTTTT. Translated: CASSLTGALNTGELFF. The chain uses TRBV7-3 and TRBJ2-2; D possibly corresponds to TRBD1 (5 bases). The V gene's germline CDR1 is SGHTA and CDR2 FQGTGA. The CDR3 runs to 16 residues. With 0 bases removed from V and 2 bases from J, the gap between germline ends came to 10 bases. The whole variable domain, filled in from reference TRBV7-3 and TRBJ2-2, reads GAGVSQTPSNKVTEKGKYVELRCDPISGHTALYWYRQSLGQGPEFLIYFQGTGAADDSGLPNDRFFAVRPEGSVSTLKIQRTERGDSAVYLCASSLTGALNTGELFFGEGSRLTVL.

This clone appeared a single time. The chain has TRBV6-4 and TRBJ1-6; D gene uncertain. The CDR3 totals 15 residues. Trimming removed 4 bases from V and 0 bases from J, with 7 bases in between. Germline V gene data show CDR1 as MRHNA and CDR2 as SNTAGT. The CDR3 nucleotides read TGTGCCAGCAGTGTTGGGAGCTCCTATAATTCACCCCTCCACTTT. Amino acids: CASSVGSSYNSPLHF.

The V gene is TRBV2, the J gene TRBJ2-7, with TRBD2 identical over 12 bases. J was trimmed by 4 bases and V by 2 bases; bases with no gene match: 6. Germline V gene data show CDR1 as SNHLY and CDR2 as FYNNEI. The CDR3 runs 16 residues. CDR3 amino acids: CASSELTSGSIYEQYF. CDR3 in DNA: TGTGCCAGCAGTGAATTGACTAGCGGGAGCATTTACGAGCAGTACTTC.

This chain joins TRBV6-5 and TRBJ2-3; possibly TRBD1 for D (5 bases). The germline V gene encodes CDR1 MNHEY and CDR2 SVGAGI. This CDR3 has 14 amino acids. The V and J ends lost 10 bases and 1 base respectively, with 15 bases between them. CDR3 sequence reads: CATKQDDGTDTQYF. As DNA, the CDR3 is TGTGCCACAAAACAGGATGACGGCACAGATACGCAGTATTTT.

This chain links TRBV30 with TRBJ2-3; D might be TRBD2 (5 bases). The CDR3 extends over 13 amino acids. V lost 4 bases and J 6 bases, leaving 14 bases between the germline ends. Germline CDR1 is GTSNPN and CDR2 is SVGIG (reference sequence). The CDR3, as DNA: TGTGCCTGGAACATGGCGGGTTCTGATACGCAGTATTTT. Translating gives CAWNMAGSDTQYF.

The V gene is TRBV19, the J gene TRBJ2-2, with no clear D. Germline CDR1 is LNHDA and CDR2 is SQIVND (reference sequence). Trimming shortened V by 6 bases and J by 0 bases, and 14 bases separated the two germline ends. The CDR3 is 16 residues long. CDR3 coding DNA: TGTGCCAGTAGCCCCCACTCCCTAGCGAACACCGGGGAGCTGTTTTTT. Translating it yields CASSPHSLANTGELFF.

This clone was seen just once. CDR3 sequence: CASSFRDRFVSYEQYF. As DNA, the CDR3 is TGTGCCAGCAGCTTCCGAGACAGGTTCGTCTCCTACGAGCAGTACTTC. The chain couples TRBV7-2 to TRBJ2-7; weak D call: TRBD1 (6 bases). Per germline, CDR1 SGHTA and CDR2 FQGNSA. The CDR3 length is 16 residues. V was shortened by 3 bases and J by 0 bases, with 15 bases between the two germline ends.